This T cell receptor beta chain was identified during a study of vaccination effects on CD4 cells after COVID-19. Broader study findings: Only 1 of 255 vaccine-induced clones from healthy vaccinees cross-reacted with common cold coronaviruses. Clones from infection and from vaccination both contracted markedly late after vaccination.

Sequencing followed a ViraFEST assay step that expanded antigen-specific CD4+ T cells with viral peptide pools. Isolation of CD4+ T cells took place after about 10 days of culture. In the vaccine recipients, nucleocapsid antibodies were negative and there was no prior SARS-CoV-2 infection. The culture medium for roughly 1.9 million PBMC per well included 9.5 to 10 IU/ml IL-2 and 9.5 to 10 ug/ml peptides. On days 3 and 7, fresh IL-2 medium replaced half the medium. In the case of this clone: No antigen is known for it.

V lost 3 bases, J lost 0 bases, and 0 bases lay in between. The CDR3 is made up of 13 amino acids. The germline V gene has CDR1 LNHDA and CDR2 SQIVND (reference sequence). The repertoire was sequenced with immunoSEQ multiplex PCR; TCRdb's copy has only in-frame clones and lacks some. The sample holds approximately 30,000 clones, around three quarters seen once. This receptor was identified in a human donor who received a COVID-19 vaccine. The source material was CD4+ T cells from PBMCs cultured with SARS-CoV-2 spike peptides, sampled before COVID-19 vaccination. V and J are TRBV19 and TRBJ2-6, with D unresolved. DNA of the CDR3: TGTGCCAGTAGTATCTCTGGGGCCAACGTCCTGACTTTC. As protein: CASSISGANVLTF.